This T cell receptor (beta chain) derives from a study of cytomegalovirus exposure and HLA in healthy donors (dated by TCRdb to 2016 to 2017). Regarding the study in general: According to an earlier analysis of 587 of the donors, about 179 million T cells yielded over 90 million unique TCR beta sequences and approximately 280 Gb of sequence data. The number of typed donors differed by locus: roughly 629-640 for A, B, C, DRB1 and DQB1; 522 for DQA1; around 610 for DPA1; and about 470 for DPB1. A separate validation cohort of approximately 130 different subjects was used in addition to the roughly 720-subject first cohort. An early release covering more than 500 HLA-typed donors comprised approximately 290 gigabases of sequencing data and tens of millions of unique TCR sequences. The study aimed to test whether signatures of past pathogen exposure could be identified by cataloging public T cell receptors. The later analysis used no new phenotypic data to find candidate immune exposures, relying instead on TCR beta sequences and their occurrence across donors. About five DR-DQ haplotypes were handled as single units for association and clustering, since linkage in the cohort was strong. The study used immunosequencing to profile the T cell repertoires of approximately 640 subjects and linked those repertoires to cytomegalovirus serostatus. Both class I and class II loci were covered by HLA typing, at four-digit resolution. Donor age, sex, ethnicity and CMV serostatus were collected together with the repertoire data. Among the roughly 380 genotyped donors, 81% belonged to the genetic ancestry cluster associated with self-reported Caucasian donors. Genome-wide SNP genotypes for about 55% of the 666 donors were used in a later genetic analysis, which treated that subset as a discovery cohort. To predict cytomegalovirus infection status, the study combined high-throughput TCR immunosequencing, statistical association of individual TCRs with disease status, and machine learning. Among 300 to 450 genotyped donors of the cohort, an average of around 240,000 unique TCR beta nucleotide sequences were sequenced per donor, around 20% of them non-productive. A later analysis re-analyzed previously published TCR beta repertoires from roughly 630 donors and added high-resolution HLA genotyping to study TCR occurrence patterns. All discovery cohort repertoires had been generated on a single sequencing platform. An earlier analysis of roughly 580 of the donors used high-throughput TCR beta sequencing to judge whether each TCR beta V gene segment behaved as functional or pseudogenic.

Details on this clone: The antigen it binds to is not known. Base qualities were left out, and no much larger clone turns up one base away.

The full study reports these points: According to a later analysis, parvovirus B19, influenza, CMV and Epstein-Barr virus appeared linked to several top co-occurrence clusters. When HLA alleles, especially DR and DQ, strongly co-occurred, TCR associations were difficult to assign to individual alleles. A further reported finding was that TCR beta sequences accurately predicted the HLA-A and HLA-B alleles for most subjects in the first cohort. The study listed over 150 TCR beta chains as associated with cytomegalovirus. The cohort was sequenced for TCR beta chains only, and without alpha or paired-chain data the features that could be detected were limited. Some IMGT-functional V segments, including TRBV6-2 and TRBV6-3, could not be distinguished by the 87-base-pair reads and were therefore excluded. According to a later genetic analysis, donors in an Asian-associated ancestry cluster had fewer N-insertions in productive TCRs than the roughly 670-donor mean. Because counts were too low, approximately 18 rarely observed V segments, including chromosome 9 orphons, were excluded from the earlier analysis of a few hundred of the donors. The classifier was reported to diagnose cytomegalovirus status with high specificity and sensitivity in both the original cohort and the validation cohort. The authors suggested that the approach could potentially be generalized to other disease states and immunological phenotypes. In a later genetic analysis, a missense DCLRE1C variant was associated with V-gene and J-gene trimming of TCR beta chains, and the association was replicated in an independent cohort. While some public TCRs were present in many individuals, most TCR sequences turned up only very rarely across donors. In a later analysis, around 15,000 TCR beta sequences were associated with specific HLA alleles at a false discovery rate of 0.05. A cluster of highly shared sequence variants was judged likely to represent a technical artifact of the sequencing pipeline. In a later analysis, TCR association rates were found to vary across HLA loci, with the most associated TCRs seen for DRB1 alleles and the fewest for HLA-C alleles. Linkage disequilibrium might explain the correlated functional status among segregating V segments, but an unknown experimental factor could not be ruled out. Because some donors lacked HLA typing at each locus, the association tests relied only on the typed subset. In a later analysis, most CMV-associated TCR beta chains were found to appear HLA-restricted, with HLA associations seemingly driven largely by CMV exposure. Sequencing depth was assumed to be roughly uniform across donors in the presence/absence analyses, though that assumption may not hold. In vitro tests confirmed that a few of the cytomegalovirus-associated TCR beta chains recognize cytomegalovirus antigens. Broadly in line with IMGT annotations, most TCR beta V segments showed up in productive rearrangements about 87% or about 30% of the time in an earlier analysis of approximately 600 of the donors. CMV serostatus was the only immune exposure information available for the cohort. In a later analysis, HLA-associated TCR beta chains showed more clonal expansion and lower generation probabilities than non-associated chains that were equally common.

CDR1 MGHRA and CDR2 YSYEKL were looked up in the germline V gene. V gives up 0 bases and J gives up 9 bases, and the segment between their germline ends measures 18 bases. The CDR3 holds 17 amino acids from the cysteine to the phenylalanine. The only DNA kept is the CDR3, 51 bases in frame from the first base. In total, approximately 690 healthy bone marrow donors made up the cohort. At the time of sampling, all cohort members were nominally healthy, though unrecorded immune exposures were likely present. The donor tested CMV seronegative, placing the donor among the 350 or so seronegative members of the cohort. Every donor gave a peripheral blood sample, and the peripheral blood mononuclear cells from that sample were used for TCR beta sequencing. Genomic DNA was extracted from the blood cell samples with the Qiagen DNeasy Blood Extraction Kit. Libraries were constructed by the immunoSEQ multiplex PCR assay. The multiplex PCR relied on a mix of 60 forward primers for TCR Vbeta segments and 13 reverse primers for TCR Jbeta segments. The CDR3 region of rearranged TCR beta genes was amplified from genomic DNA by a multiplex PCR assay. The amplified TCR beta libraries were sequenced on the Illumina HiSeq System as 87-base-pair reads. In the authors' own workflow: A later analysis counted some 74 million unique TCR beta chains across the 650 to 800 repertoires, and around 9.9 million of these chains were shared by at least two donors. Raw reads were error-corrected and collapsed into unique sequences by a nearest-neighbor algorithm in which closely related sequences were merged to remove PCR and sequencing errors. Alignment of CDR3 sequences to IMGT reference sequences was used to assign V, D and J gene segments. For a sequence to be retained, a match of at least six nucleotides was required to both a V gene segment and a J gene segment. Rearrangements were called productive when the CDR3 lacked stop codons and stayed in frame with V and J; all others were non-productive. Following IMGT convention, CDR3 was defined as the stretch from the second conserved V-encoded cysteine to the conserved J-encoded phenylalanine. In an earlier analysis of around 570 of the donors, sequences lacking an unambiguous match to a single V gene segment were excluded. In an earlier analysis of 500 to 750 of the donors, V segments were called functional above 56.7% productive rearrangements and were called segregating when the between-donor standard deviation exceeded 5%. To diagnose cytomegalovirus status from the catalog of TCR beta chain sequences, a statistical classification framework was built. A later analysis assigned V and J genes by comparing TCR nucleotide sequences with IMGT/GENE-DB human TR gene sequences. The TCRdist pipeline was used in a later analysis to assign CDR3 sequences and most-parsimonious VDJ recombination scenarios. In a later analysis, each TCR beta chain was defined by its CDR3 amino acid sequence together with its V-gene family, and reads without a unique V-gene family were excluded. In a later analysis, fewer than 600 highly shared, low-generation-probability nucleotide sequences were removed to address suspected cross-contamination and a sequencing artifact. For each public chain, a later analysis derived a clonal expansion index from normalized ranks of inferred template counts within each repertoire. A later analysis computed generation probabilities with a VDJ recombination model fitted to out-of-frame rearrangements, and checked the results against IGoR. In a later analysis, TCR-TCR, TCR-HLA and TCR-CMV co-occurrence was scored with hypergeometric tests, and a repertoire-size bias correction was applied to TCR pairs. False discovery rates were estimated in a later analysis by permuting HLA or CMV assignments 20 times. In a later analysis, co-occurring TCRs were grouped with DBSCAN, and TCRdist sequence similarity was added when clustering was performed within HLA-allele-positive subsets. For co-occurrence clustering, repertoires with fewer than 30,000 or more than 120,000 public chains were excluded, along with four or five repertoires with anomalous nucleotide sharing. The table was pulled from immuneACCESS by TCRdb, which kept in-frame rearrangements only. Such tables lose some clones; where checked, under half of the loss comes from unresolved V genes, and the rest has no known cause. D and trimming were read from the DNA, whereas the V and J calls and clone size are those reported in that table. For this sample there are 150,000 or so clones; approximately 71% appear just once. Approximately 3.2% of the sample belongs to the ten largest clones.

The receptor's source is a man aged 35 to 55 in good health and CMV-seronegative. The sample consisted of PBMCs. The rearrangement joined TRBV4-1 to TRBJ1-6, and the D gene may be TRBD1, 6 bases matching. Read as DNA, the sequence is TGCGCCAGCAGCCAAGATCTAAAGACAGGATACTTTTCACCCCTCCACTTT. It translates to CASSQDLKTGYFSPLHF.